The source of this T cell receptor (beta chain) is a study of cytomegalovirus exposure and HLA in healthy donors. Across the whole study: Sequencing of about 200 million T cells in an earlier analysis found roughly 120 million unique TCR beta sequences. Study results and limitations: The authors excluded some V segments, including TRBV6-2 and TRBV6-3, as indistinguishable.

Use of 60 Vbeta and 13 Jbeta primers characterized the PCR. The data were produced by immunoSEQ multiplex PCR, yet TCRdb's version contains in-frame clones alone and is incomplete. The sample comprises over 150,000 clones, about four fifths of which are singletons, and 1% rests with the top ten. Concerning this clone: Antigen unknown.

Germline V CDR1 and CDR2: SGHVS, FQNEAQ. The CDR3 totals 15 residues. V shed 1 base and J shed 3 bases, with 10 bases lying between them. The sequence derives from a woman between 45 and 60 years old in good health and CMV-seropositive. The chain is built from TRBV7-8 and TRBJ1-5; D not certain. Sequencing input: PBMCs. As DNA, the CDR3 is TGTGCCAGCAGCTTAGGACGACAAGACAATCAGCCCCAGCATTTT. Translating it yields CASSLGRQDNQPQHF.